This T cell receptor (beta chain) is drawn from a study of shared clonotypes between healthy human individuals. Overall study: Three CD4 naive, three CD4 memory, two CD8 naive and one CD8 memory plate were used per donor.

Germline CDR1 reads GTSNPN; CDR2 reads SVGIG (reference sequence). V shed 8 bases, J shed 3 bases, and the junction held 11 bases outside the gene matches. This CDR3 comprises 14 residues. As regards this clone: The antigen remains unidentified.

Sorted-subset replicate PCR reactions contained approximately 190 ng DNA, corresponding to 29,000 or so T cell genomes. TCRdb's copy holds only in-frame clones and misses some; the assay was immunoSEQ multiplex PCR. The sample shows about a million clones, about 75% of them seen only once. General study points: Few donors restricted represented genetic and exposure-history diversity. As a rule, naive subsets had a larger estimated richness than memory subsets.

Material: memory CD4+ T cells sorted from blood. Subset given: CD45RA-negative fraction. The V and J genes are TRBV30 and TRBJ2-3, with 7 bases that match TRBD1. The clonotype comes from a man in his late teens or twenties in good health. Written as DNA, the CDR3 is TGTGCCGGTACGACAGGGCGCGGGACAGATACGCAGTATTTT. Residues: CAGTTGRGTDTQYF.